These 19 T cell receptor beta chains originate from one sample sequenced in a study of T cells expressing NK-cell markers. Reprocessing the 5' RACE reads, TCRdb reports a single entry for every CDR3 protein and omits DNA. Its table records some 150,000 distinct CDR3 sequences. The sequencing input was blood T cells: a sorted CD56 or NKG2C T cell subset, CD4+ or CD8+ T cells, or bulk PBMC T cells (not recorded which). The receptors originated from a man aged 18 to 29 in good health.

The chain joins TRBV24-1 to TRBJ2-2; lacking DNA, the TRBD1 call made by TCRdb goes unchecked. Germline V gene sequence: CDR1 KGHDR, CDR2 SFDVKD. The CDR3 totals 15 residues. CDR3 sequence: CATSGRQGNPGELFF.

This chain connects TRBV7-8 to TRBJ2-5; TCRdb designates TRBD1, a call that cannot be tested without DNA. The CDR3 spans 16 residues. In germline, CDR1 is SGHVS, CDR2 FQNEAQ. The CDR3 region is CASSSKSTGWGETQYF.

The chain recombines TRBV7-2 with TRBJ2-5; absent DNA, TCRdb's TRBD1 call cannot be checked. This CDR3 comprises 12 residues. CDR1 is SGHTA, CDR2 FQGNSA, per germline. The CDR3 spells CATLDRQETQYF.

This chain connects TRBV20-1 to TRBJ2-7; lacking DNA, the TRBD2 call made by TCRdb goes unchecked. Germline CDR1 is DFQATT and CDR2 is SNEGSKA (reference sequence). The CDR3 contains 13 residues. The CDR3 here is CSAAGTNFYEQYF.

The CDR3 is CASSESIGFQGLNTEAFF. This chain joins TRBV25-1 and TRBJ1-1; TCRdb designates TRBD1, a call that cannot be tested without DNA. The germline CDR1 and CDR2 sequences are MGHDK and SYGVNS. The CDR3 is 18 residues long.

The CDR3 is CASSESSGANVLTF. This sequence joins TRBV4-2 and TRBJ2-6. This CDR3 is built from 14 residues. CDR1 is LGHNA, CDR2 YNFKEQ, per germline.

The V gene is TRBV7-3, the J gene TRBJ2-1; TCRdb indicates TRBD2, and absent DNA this call remains unverified. CDR1 is SGHTA, CDR2 FQGTGA, per germline. The CDR3 consists of 16 residues. CDR3 sequence: CASSLPGTSGIGEQFF.

V and J are TRBV9 and TRBJ2-1; no DNA is available, so the TRBD1 call from TCRdb remains unchecked. CDR1 is SGDLS and CDR2 is YYNGEE in the germline V gene. This CDR3 is 14 amino acids long. CDR3 amino acids: CASRPGTAYNEQFF.

The gene calls are TRBV12-3 or TRBV12-4 and TRBJ1-4; the D gene TCRdb calls, TRBD1, cannot be checked with no DNA. The CDR3 covers 13 residues. This chain's CDR3 is CASSPSTGEKLFF.

The V gene is TRBV2, the J gene TRBJ2-1; TCRdb lists TRBD2, though no DNA is available to test this call. Germline CDR1 SNHLY, CDR2 FYNNEI. CDR3 length equals 13 residues. Here the CDR3 reads CALLEGVGNEQFF.

V usage is TRBV7-9 and J usage is TRBJ2-7; checking the TCRdb D call of TRBD1 is not possible without DNA. Germline V gene lookup returns CDR1 SEHNR and CDR2 FQNEAQ (reference sequence). The CDR3 consists of 14 residues. CDR3 amino acids: CASSFGTGFYEQYF.

The chain links TRBV5-4 to TRBJ2-7; TCRdb's assignment of TRBD1 cannot be checked, as there is no DNA. There are 13 residues in the CDR3. Per germline, CDR1 SGHNT and CDR2 YYREEE (reference sequence). The CDR3 here is CASSTGPSYEQYF.

This chain connects TRBV4-1 to TRBJ2-3; TCRdb picks TRBD2, but there is no DNA to check that call. This CDR3 contains 17 residues. Germline CDR1 is MGHRA and CDR2 is YSYEKL. The CDR3 reads CASSQDPLSGRDDTQYF.

The J gene is TRBJ2-3, the V gene TRBV4-2; TCRdb designates TRBD2, a call that cannot be tested without DNA. This CDR3 has 16 residues. Germline CDR1 reads LGHNA; CDR2 reads YNFKEQ. The CDR3 loop is CASSPLVSGITDTQYF.

V and J are TRBV14 and TRBJ2-3. CDR1 and CDR2 (germline): SGHDN, FVKESK. This CDR3 contains 13 residues. CDR3 region: CASSTGFTDTQYF. Full variable domain (remainder filled in from reference TRBV14 and TRBJ2-3): EAGVTQFPSHSVIEKGQTVTLRCDPISGHDNLYWYRRVMGKEIKFLLHFVKESKQDESGMPNNRFLAERTGGTYSTLKVQPAELEDSGVYFCASSTGFTDTQYFGPGTRLTVL.

This chain joins TRBV7-9 and TRBJ2-1. The germline V gene has CDR1 SEHNR and CDR2 FQNEAQ (reference sequence). This CDR3 region has 14 residues. CDR3 sequence reads: CASSEALSYNEQFF.

The V gene is TRBV20-1, the J gene TRBJ2-1; TCRdb's D gene call, TRBD2, goes unchecked for lack of DNA. CDR3 length: 15 residues. Germline loops: CDR1 DFQATT, CDR2 SNEGSKA (reference sequence). CDR3 in amino acids: CSANPGTYSYNEQFF.

The V gene is TRBV12-3 or TRBV12-4, the J gene TRBJ1-2; the TCRdb call, TRBD1, lacks DNA for checking. CDR3 length: 15 amino acids. CDR3 sequence reads: CASSSLGGRDRANTF.

This rearrangement joins TRBV4-3 to TRBJ1-6; there is no DNA to check the TCRdb D call of TRBD1. CDR1 and CDR2 (germline): LGHNA, YSLEER. The CDR3 has 14 amino acids. The CDR3 region is CASSQDSRGGPLHF.